The 27 T cell receptor beta chains below come from one sample, sequenced in a study of blood T cell repertoires in COVID-19. Method: immunoSEQ multiplex PCR; TCRdb's copy keeps in-frame clones and lacks some. The sample consists of roughly 66,000 clones, about 90% of them appearing once. The sequenced sample consisted of peripheral blood. Every receptor here comes from a human donor in a cohort sampled during active COVID-19.

The V and J genes are TRBV7-2 and TRBJ2-5, with 7 bases aligning to TRBD2. V was pared by 5 bases and J by 5 bases, with 14 bases of the junction left unmatched. This CDR3 spans 16 amino acids. Germline V gives CDR1 SGHTA, CDR2 FQGNSA. In nucleotides, the CDR3 is TGTGCCAGCAGCATCCGAGCGGGGAGGGGACGGGAGACCCAGTACTTC. Protein: CASSIRAGRGRETQYF. Full variable domain (remainder filled in from reference TRBV7-2 and TRBJ2-5): GAGVSQSPSNKVTEKGKDVELRCDPISGHTALYWYRQSLGQGLEFLIYFQGNSAPDKSGLPSDRFSAERTGGSVSTLTIQRTQQEDSAVYLCASSIRAGRGRETQYFGPGTRLLVL.

V usage is TRBV20-1 and J usage is TRBJ2-5, with 7 bases aligning to TRBD2. CDR1 and CDR2 (germline): DFQATT, SNEGSKA (reference sequence). V lost 3 bases and J lost 5; bases outside the gene matches: 3. The CDR3 loop spans 12 amino acids. The CDR3 protein is CSASRTSETQYF. The CDR3 DNA reads as TGCAGTGCTAGTAGGACTAGTGAGACCCAGTACTTC.

The chain combines TRBV28 with TRBJ1-4; D possibly corresponds to TRBD1 (6 bases). Looked up from germline, CDR1 is MDHEN and CDR2 is SYDVKM. CDR3 size: 15 residues. The V end was cut by 9 bases, the J end by 8 bases, with 22 bases between. CDR3 in amino acids: CASKNGGGRGEKLFF. DNA of the CDR3: TGTGCCAGTAAAAATGGGGGGGGCCGCGGGGAAAAACTGTTTTTT.

Turning to this clone: Other DNA sequences from this sample encode an identical CDR3 as well. The chain couples TRBV7-9 to TRBJ1-2, with D possibly being TRBD1 (5 bases). Germline loops: CDR1 SEHNR, CDR2 FQNEAQ (reference sequence). The germline V and J ends were trimmed by 1 base and 8 bases, with 11 bases remaining between them. This CDR3 contains 13 residues. In nucleotides, the CDR3 is TGTGCCAGCAGCTTAGAGCAGGGCCGGGGCTACACCTTC. As protein: CASSLEQGRGYTF.

This rearrangement joins TRBV30 to TRBJ1-1; 7 bases map to TRBD1. Germline values: CDR1 GTSNPN, CDR2 SVGIG (reference sequence). The CDR3 contains 11 residues. The V and J ends lost 2 bases and 8 bases, in that order; junction bases with no gene match: 2. The DNA for the CDR3 is TGTGCCTGGAGTCCGGACAGGGAAGCTTTCTTT. It yields the protein CAWSPDREAFF.

The chain recombines TRBV24-1 with TRBJ2-5, with D perhaps matching TRBD1 (5 bases). CDR1 is KGHDR and CDR2 is SFDVKD in the germline V gene. CDR3 size: 13 residues. Deletions cut 7 bases from V and 1 base from J, with 9 bases between. The DNA for the CDR3 is TGTGCCACCAGCGACAGCCTCCAAGAGACCCAGTACTTC. Its protein product is CATSDSLQETQYF.

The table lists this clone with a few counts. J is TRBJ1-1 and V is TRBV5-8; tentatively, D is TRBD1 (6 bases). The germline V and J ends were trimmed by 4 bases and 1 base, with 14 bases remaining between them. Germline CDR1 reads SGHTS; CDR2 reads YDEGEE. The length of the CDR3 is 15 residues. CDR3 loop: CASSAGQRTNTEAFF. For the CDR3, the DNA is TGTGCCAGCAGCGCTGGACAGCGGACGAACACTGAAGCTTTCTTT.

The rearrangement joins TRBV3-1 (or the pseudogene TRBV3-2) to TRBJ2-1; 9 bases align to TRBD2. The CDR3 has 17 amino acids. From germline, CDR1 is LGHDT and CDR2 YNNKEL (reference sequence). The V segment lost 1 base and the J segment 7 bases; nucleotides outside the gene matches: 11. The CDR3 region is CASSQGLSAGGRNEQFF. The CDR3 DNA reads TGTGCCAGCAGCCAAGGACTGTCAGCGGGGGGTAGGAATGAGCAGTTCTTC.

V and J are TRBV7-2 and TRBJ2-7, with 8 bases lining up with TRBD2. V dropped 3 bases and J dropped 4; count of bases not matched to a gene: 8. Germline V gives CDR1 SGHTA, CDR2 FQGNSA. CDR3 length: 15 residues. CDR3 DNA: TGTGCCAGCAGCTTCGCTAGCGGGCCTCAATACGAGCAGTACTTC. Translation: CASSFASGPQYEQYF.

The chain joins TRBV23-1 to TRBJ1-5; 8 bases align to TRBD1. TRBV23-1 is filed as an ORF, its function uncertain. The CDR3 contains 13 residues. V lost 11 bases and J lost 5; bases outside the gene matches: 8. The CDR3 region has the DNA TGCGCCCCCGACAGGGGAAAGGATCAGCCCCAGCATTTT. Translating gives CAPDRGKDQPQHF.

The chain links TRBV7-9 to TRBJ1-1, with D possibly TRBD1 on 5 matching bases. V shed 5 bases and J shed 1 base, with 17 bases lying between them. Germline V gives CDR1 SEHNR, CDR2 FQNEAQ (reference sequence). The CDR3 covers 16 residues. DNA for the CDR3: TGTGCCAGCAGCCTAGGAATTACTCAGGGGAACACTGAAGCTTTCTTT. This sequence encodes CASSLGITQGNTEAFF.

The V and J genes are TRBV5-1 and TRBJ1-3; D ambiguous. V dropped 6 bases and J dropped 0 bases, with 13 bases sitting between them. CDR3 size: 15 residues. Germline V gene data show CDR1 as SGHRS and CDR2 as YFSETQ. The CDR3 region has the DNA TGCGCCAGCAACGGCGGCGCTGACTCTGGAAACACCATATATTTT. Translated, it gives CASNGGADSGNTIYF.

The chain has TRBV21-1 and TRBJ1-6; TRBD1 reflects the table's D call only, with no check against the DNA. TRBV21-1 is reported as a pseudogene. This CDR3 region has 17 residues. The CDR3 loop is CASSKGKGTEDNSPLHF. In nucleotides, the CDR3 is TGTGCCAGCAGCAAAGGAAAAGGGACAGAGGATAATTCACCCCTCCACTTT.

The CDR3 DNA is TGTGCCAGTAGTCCAGGGGCAGGGGGCAGAAATCAGCCCCAGCATTTT. This encodes CASSPGAGGRNQPQHF. The rearrangement links TRBV19 to TRBJ1-5, with 8 nucleotides matching TRBD1. CDR1 is LNHDA and CDR2 is SQIVND in the germline V gene (reference sequence). The V segment lost 5 bases and the J segment 4 bases; nucleotides outside the gene matches: 10. CDR3 length equals 16 residues.

The genes are TRBV19 and TRBJ1-5; TRBD1 matches 9 bases. With 2 bases clipped from V and 6 bases from J, the junction kept 5 bases outside the gene matches. The CDR3 consists of 15 residues. Germline V lookup: CDR1 LNHDA, CDR2 SQIVND (reference sequence). CDR3 sequence reads: CASSITGGAGQPQHF. CDR3 DNA sequence: TGTGCCAGTAGTATAACAGGGGGCGCGGGTCAGCCCCAGCATTTT. Together with reference TRBV19 and TRBJ1-5, the CDR3 gives the full variable domain: DGGITQSPKYLFRKEGQNVTLSCEQNLNHDAMYWYRQDPGQGLRLIYYSQIVNDFQKGDIAEGYSVSREKKESFPLTVTSAQKNPTAFYLCASSITGGAGQPQHFGDGTRLSIL.

The rearrangement links TRBV10-1 to TRBJ2-1; 7 nucleotides agree with TRBD1. V lost 3 bases and J lost 0; bases outside the gene matches: 5. The CDR3 has 16 residues. The germline V gene encodes CDR1 WNHNN and CDR2 SYGVQD (reference sequence). The CDR3 coding sequence is TGCGCCAGCAGTGACAAGACAGGGACCTCCTACAATGAGCAGTTCTTC. Residues: CASSDKTGTSYNEQFF.

The V and J genes are TRBV19 and TRBJ2-7, with a tentative D call TRBD2 (6 bases). V was shortened by 4 bases and J by 3 bases, with 19 bases between the two germline ends. CDR1 and CDR2 (germline): LNHDA, SQIVND (reference sequence). This CDR3 is built from 16 residues. The CDR3 DNA is TGTGCCAGTAGTAATTGGCCACTAGCCTCGGTCTACGAGCAGTACTTC. Encoded protein: CASSNWPLASVYEQYF.

The chain joins TRBV4-2 to TRBJ2-7; the D gene is possibly TRBD2 (6 bases). The germline V gene encodes CDR1 LGHNA and CDR2 YNFKEQ. V was cut by 0 bases and J by 1 base, with 13 bases left in between. This CDR3 region has 16 residues. CDR3 coding DNA: TGTGCCAGCAGCCAAGAGGTAGCGGTGGGGTCCTACGAGCAGTACTTC. Translated, it gives CASSQEVAVGSYEQYF.

The chain has TRBV9 and TRBJ2-3, with 16 bases matching TRBD2. The V segment lost 3 bases and the J segment 0 bases; nucleotides outside the gene matches: 10. The CDR3 contains 20 residues. Germline V gives CDR1 SGDLS, CDR2 YYNGEE. In DNA, the CDR3 is TGTGCCAGCAGCGGCCCGGGACTAGCGGGAGGGTTGATTAGCACAGATACGCAGTATTTT. Its translation: CASSGPGLAGGLISTDTQYF.

This chain links TRBV5-4 with TRBJ2-3; 12 bases align to TRBD2. Per germline, CDR1 SGHNT and CDR2 YYREEE (reference sequence). V lost 4 bases and J lost 0; bases outside the gene matches: 3. The CDR3 spans 16 residues. The CDR3 sequence: CASSATSGGSTDTQYF. The CDR3, as DNA: TGTGCCAGCAGCGCGACTAGCGGGGGAAGCACAGATACGCAGTATTTT.

J is TRBJ2-1 and V is TRBV3-1 (or the pseudogene TRBV3-2); the match to TRBD2 covers 11 bases. The CDR3 has 17 amino acids. Germline V gene data show CDR1 as LGHDT and CDR2 as YNNKEL (reference sequence). V lost 4 bases and J lost 7; bases outside the gene matches: 12. The DNA for the CDR3 is TGTGCCAGCAGCCGAATTTTTACTAGCGGGAGTTCAAATGAGCAGTTCTTC. It encodes CASSRIFTSGSSNEQFF.

This clone appeared a single time. The chain links TRBV5-6 to TRBJ2-5; the D gene is possibly TRBD2 (6 bases). V lost 0 bases, J lost 0 bases, and 12 bases lay in between. This CDR3 region has 16 residues. In germline, CDR1 is SGHDT, CDR2 YYEEEE. In nucleotides, the CDR3 is TGTGCCAGCAGCTTGGGTCCTAGCGTTTACCAAGAGACCCAGTACTTC. Its translation is CASSLGPSVYQETQYF. The complete variable domain, with remaining parts taken from reference TRBV5-6 and TRBJ2-5, reads DAGVTQSPTHLIKTRGQQVTLRCSPKSGHDTVSWYQQALGQGPQFIFQYYEEEERQRGNFPDRFSGHQFPNYSSELNVNALLLGDSALYLCASSLGPSVYQETQYFGPGTRLLVL.

This chain links TRBV11-2 with TRBJ2-7; 8 bases match TRBD2. This CDR3 is built from 14 residues. Germline V gives CDR1 SGHAT, CDR2 FQNNGV. The trim removed 8 bases at V and 7 bases at J, leaving 13 bases unmatched. CDR3 in DNA: TGTGCCAGCGGGACACCGGGAGGGTACTGGGAGCAGTACTTC. It encodes CASGTPGGYWEQYF. Combining the CDR3 with reference TRBV11-2 and TRBJ2-7 gives the whole variable domain EAGVAQSPRYKIIEKRQSVAFWCNPISGHATLYWYQQILGQGPKLLIQFQNNGVVDDSQLPKDRFSAERLKGVDSTLKIQPAKLEDSAVYLCASGTPGGYWEQYFGPGTRLTVT.

The J gene is TRBJ1-3, the V gene TRBV10-1; D may be TRBD1 (5 bases). The CDR3 covers 15 residues. V was cut by 2 bases and J by 2 bases, with 10 bases left in between. Germline values: CDR1 WNHNN, CDR2 SYGVQD (reference sequence). The CDR3 region is CASSEERTPGNTIYF. The CDR3, as DNA: TGCGCCAGCAGTGAGGAACGGACACCTGGAAACACCATATATTTT.

The chain couples TRBV19 to TRBJ1-2; TRBD1 aligns across 8 bases. CDR3 length equals 14 residues. CDR1 and CDR2 (germline): LNHDA, SQIVND (reference sequence). J gave up 7 bases and V 6 bases, and 10 bases lay outside the gene matches. The CDR3 nucleotides are TGTGCCAGTAGGATGGACAGGGTCGGCGGTGGCTACACCTTC. It translates to CASRMDRVGGGYTF.

The V gene is TRBV19, the J gene TRBJ2-5, with 10 nucleotides matching TRBD1. CDR1 is LNHDA, CDR2 SQIVND, per germline (reference sequence). J lost 0 bases, V lost 6 bases, and 4 bases had no gene match. CDR3 length: 15 amino acids. The CDR3 sequence is CASRGDRGYQETQYF. In DNA, the CDR3 is TGTGCCAGTAGGGGGGACAGGGGATACCAAGAGACCCAGTACTTC.

The chain links TRBV14 to TRBJ1-4; 8 bases are a match to TRBD1. This CDR3 is built from 15 residues. CDR1 is SGHDN and CDR2 is FVKESK in the germline V gene. V shed 5 bases, J shed 4 bases, and the junction held 6 bases outside the gene matches. CDR3 region: CASSLYRGFNEKLFF. The CDR3 DNA follows: TGTGCCAGCAGCTTATACAGGGGGTTTAATGAAAAACTGTTTTTT.